The rows below give T cell receptor beta chains drawn from one sample of a study of glioma-infiltrating T cells. In TCRdb, the multiplex PCR reads were re-called with MiXCR into one record per CDR3 protein. This sample has under 200,000 distinct CDR3 sequences, with around 30% found just once. The sample taken for sequencing was glioma tissue, nonneoplastic brain tissue, or PBMCs (not recorded which). Every receptor here comes from a human donor with low-grade glioma or glioblastoma, undergoing nonglioma brain surgery, or in good health (not recorded which). Both conserved end residues are part of each CDR3. The order of the fields is clone size, D gene, V gene, J gene, CDR3 protein, CDR3 DNA. The D gene is left open where the match is weak. Sizes are listed as once, few, many or a size class.

few,NA,TRBV11-2,TRBJ2-3,CASSAVSTDTQYF,TGTGCCAGCAGTGCAGTGAGCACAGATACGCAGTATTTT
many,NA,TRBV7-9,TRBJ2-7,CASSTGYWEQYF,TGTGCCAGCAGCACGGGCTATTGGGAGCAGTACTTC
few,NA,TRBV7-8,TRBJ2-5,CASSPLTTVGYQETQYF,TGTGCCAGCAGCCCCTTGACAACTGTGGGGTACCAAGAGACCCAGTACTTC
many,NA,TRBV28,TRBJ1-1,CASSWGGETEAFF,TGTGCCAGCAGTTGGGGGGGAGAGACTGAAGCTTTCTTT
many,TRBD1,TRBV7-9,TRBJ2-3,CASSDRGRLVDTQYF,TGTGCCAGCAGTGACAGGGGGCGCTTAGTGGATACGCAGTATTTT
many,TRBD2,TRBV24-1,TRBJ2-1,CATSDSAGSITEQFF,TGTGCCACCAGTGATTCAGCGGGATCTATCACTGAGCAGTTCTTC
many,NA,TRBV20-1,TRBJ2-3,CSATPLQGWSTDTQYF,TGCAGTGCTACACCACTCCAGGGTTGGAGCACAGATACGCAGTATTTT
many,TRBD2,TRBV7-2,TRBJ2-1,CASRPTLASGHNEQFF,TGTGCCAGCAGGCCCACCCTAGCTAGCGGACACAATGAGCAGTTCTTC
many,NA,TRBV5-1,TRBJ2-1,CASSTPGTPYNEQFF,TGCGCCAGCAGCACCCCTGGGACACCTTACAATGAGCAGTTCTTC
many,NA,TRBV27,TRBJ2-1,CASSSPSRVGSHEQFF,TGTGCCAGCAGTTCACCCAGCAGGGTGGGTAGCCATGAGCAGTTCTTC
many,NA,TRBV19,TRBJ1-1,CASTSGLINEAFF,NA
many,TRBD2,TRBV6-2/TRBV6-3,TRBJ2-1,CAANAGGYHEQFF,TGTGCCGCTAACGCGGGAGGGTATCATGAGCAGTTCTTC
many,NA,TRBV6-2/TRBV6-3,TRBJ2-7,CASSSPSQGSYEQYF,TGTGCCAGCAGTTCACCCTCACAGGGATCCTACGAGCAGTACTTC